The 5 T cell receptor beta chains presented below share a single source sample, sequenced in a study of shared clonotypes between healthy human individuals. CD8 cells classed as naive were CD45RO-negative and positively selected for CCR7, excluding terminally differentiated effector memory CD45RA+ cells. Using immunoSEQ multiplex PCR, the repertoire was profiled, and TCRdb retains in-frame clones only, with some absent. The sample carries roughly 890,000 clones, nearly 95% recorded once. What was sequenced was naive CD8+ T cells sorted from blood. The receptor set was obtained from a man younger than 45 in good health.

This chain joins TRBV28 and TRBJ1-2; D uncertain. The germline CDR1 and CDR2 sequences are MDHEN and SYDVKM. The V and J ends lost 6 bases and 8 bases respectively, with 19 bases between them. The CDR3 covers 14 residues. CDR3 bases: TGTGCCAGCAGACCTTCTTACGACGCATCGGGCTACACCTTC. Its translation: CASRPSYDASGYTF.

The chain combines TRBV7-6 with TRBJ2-1; maybe TRBD1 (5 bases). Germline values: CDR1 SGHVS, CDR2 FNYEAQ. The CDR3 covers 14 residues. V dropped 2 bases and J dropped 9 bases, with 14 bases sitting between them. CDR3 loop: CASSLPTQDGEQFF. CDR3 coding DNA: TGTGCCAGCAGCTTACCTACACAGGATGGTGAGCAGTTCTTC. The whole variable domain, filled in from reference TRBV7-6 and TRBJ2-1, reads GAGVSQSPRYKVTKRGQDVALRCDPISGHVSLYWYRQALGQGPEFLTYFNYEAQQDKSGLPNDRFSAERPEGSISTLTIQRTEQRDSAMYRCASSLPTQDGEQFFGPGTRLTVL.

V and J are TRBV5-5 and TRBJ1-4, with unresolved D. Germline loops: CDR1 SGHKS, CDR2 YYEKEE (reference sequence). The CDR3 length is 15 residues. V was pared by 5 bases and J by 5 bases, with 16 bases between. The CDR3 DNA reads TGTGCCAGCAGACTCGCTGACCTGACAAATGAAAAACTGTTTTTT. Amino acid sequence: CASRLADLTNEKLFF.

The chain has TRBV14 and TRBJ1-1, with a possible D match to TRBD1 (5 bases). CDR3 length: 16 amino acids. Between the trimmed V and J ends, which lost 4 bases and 0 bases, there was a span of 15 bases. Germline V CDR1 and CDR2: SGHDN, FVKESK. The CDR3 protein is CASSPGRGNMNTEAFF. The CDR3 DNA is TGTGCCAGCAGCCCAGGACGGGGGAATATGAACACTGAAGCTTTCTTT.

The rearrangement uses TRBV5-1 and TRBJ2-3, with D tentatively TRBD2 (6 bases). CDR1 is SGHRS and CDR2 is YFSETQ in the germline V gene. This CDR3 is built from 16 residues. The ends were cut back, 0 bases at V and 2 bases at J, with 13 bases in the middle. The CDR3 loop reads CASSLAASAYTDTQYF. The CDR3 nucleotides are TGCGCCAGCAGCTTGGCCGCTAGCGCATACACAGATACGCAGTATTTT.